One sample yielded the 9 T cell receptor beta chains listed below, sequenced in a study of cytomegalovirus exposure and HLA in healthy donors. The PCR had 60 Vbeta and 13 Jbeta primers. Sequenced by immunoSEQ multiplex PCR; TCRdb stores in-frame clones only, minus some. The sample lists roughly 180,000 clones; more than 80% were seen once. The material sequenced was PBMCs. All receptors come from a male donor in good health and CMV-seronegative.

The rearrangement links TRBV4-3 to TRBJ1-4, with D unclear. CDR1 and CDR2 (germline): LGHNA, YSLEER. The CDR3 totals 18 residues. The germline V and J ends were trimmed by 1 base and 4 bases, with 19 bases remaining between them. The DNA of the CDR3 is TGCGCCAGCAGCCAAGTAAAAGTGGCCGCCACCGTTAATGAAAAACTGTTTTTT. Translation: CASSQVKVAATVNEKLFF.

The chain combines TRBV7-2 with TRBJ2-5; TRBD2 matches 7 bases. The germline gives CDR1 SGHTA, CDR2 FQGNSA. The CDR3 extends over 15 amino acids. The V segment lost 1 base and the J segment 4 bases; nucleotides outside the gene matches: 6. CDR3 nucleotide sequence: TGTGCCAGCAGCTTAGACCCGGGAGGAGGAGAGACCCAGTACTTC. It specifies CASSLDPGGGETQYF.

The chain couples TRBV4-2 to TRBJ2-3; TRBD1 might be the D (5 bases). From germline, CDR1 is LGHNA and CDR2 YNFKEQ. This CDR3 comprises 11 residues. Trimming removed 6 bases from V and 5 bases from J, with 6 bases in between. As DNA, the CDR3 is TGTGCCAGCAGGCAGGGAGATACGCAGTATTTT. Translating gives CASRQGDTQYF.

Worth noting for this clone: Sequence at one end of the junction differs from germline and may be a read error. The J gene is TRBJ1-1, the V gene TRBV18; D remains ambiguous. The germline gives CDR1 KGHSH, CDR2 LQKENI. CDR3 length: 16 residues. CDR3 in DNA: TGTGCCAGCTTACCACGCTTTACGCAGGTGAACACTGAAGCTTTCTTT. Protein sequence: CASLPRFTQVNTEAFF.

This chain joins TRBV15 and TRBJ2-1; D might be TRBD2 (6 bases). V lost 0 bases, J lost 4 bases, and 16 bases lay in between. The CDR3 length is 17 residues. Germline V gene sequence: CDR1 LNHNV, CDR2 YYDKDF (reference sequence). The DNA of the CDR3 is TGTGCCACCAGCAGAGATAAGGAGACTAGAGCTTACAATGAGCAGTTCTTC. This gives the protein CATSRDKETRAYNEQFF.

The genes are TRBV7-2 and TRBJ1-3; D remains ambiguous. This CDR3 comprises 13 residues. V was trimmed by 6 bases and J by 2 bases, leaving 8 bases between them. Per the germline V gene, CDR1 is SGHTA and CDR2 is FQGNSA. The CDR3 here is CASSPGAGNTIYF. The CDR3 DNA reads TGTGCCAGCAGTCCCGGGGCTGGAAACACCATATATTTT.

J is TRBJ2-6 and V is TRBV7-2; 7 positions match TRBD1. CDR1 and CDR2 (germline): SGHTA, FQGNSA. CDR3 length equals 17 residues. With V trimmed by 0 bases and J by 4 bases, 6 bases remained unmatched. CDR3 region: CASSLAAQGTGANVLTF. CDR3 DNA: TGTGCCAGCAGCTTAGCCGCACAGGGGACCGGGGCCAACGTCCTGACTTTC.

As DNA, the CDR3 is TGCGCCAGCAGCTTGGGAGGGGGGACAGGGTCCTACGAGCAGTACTTC. This sequence encodes CASSLGGGTGSYEQYF. This rearrangement joins TRBV5-1 to TRBJ2-7; TRBD1 aligns across 9 bases. Trimming took 0 bases from V and 1 from J; bases not matched to a gene: 5. The germline CDR1 and CDR2 sequences are SGHRS and YFSETQ. The CDR3 has 16 residues.

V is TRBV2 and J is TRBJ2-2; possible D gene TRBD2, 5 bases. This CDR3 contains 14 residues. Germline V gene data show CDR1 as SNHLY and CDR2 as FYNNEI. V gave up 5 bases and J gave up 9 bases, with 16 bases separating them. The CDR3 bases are TGTGCCAGCAGTTCCGGGATGGAAATACGGGAGCTGTTTTTT. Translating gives CASSSGMEIRELFF.